This T cell receptor beta chain was recorded in a study of CD8+CD57+ T cells in acquired aplastic anemia. Study information: Recorded DNA amounts for sorted CD4+ and CD8+ cells had an average of around 3.4 ug. Study-wide results and limits: Patients and controls were found to share 25 to 35 CD8+ CDR3 sequences.

Patients picked for sequencing had shown CD8+CD57+ cell expansion detected by flow cytometry. According to the study, genomic DNA was the template for TCR beta VDJ and CDR3 profiling. TCRdb re-called the reads through MiXCR, storing one row per CDR3 protein. The data hold 310,000 or so distinct CDR3 sequences, with 45% to 65% observed a single time. Remarks on this clonotype: Its antigen is unknown.

Germline CDR1 SGHVS, CDR2 FQNEAQ. With 5 bases removed from V and 0 bases from J, the gap between germline ends came to 14 bases. The CDR3 contains 16 residues. The chain employs TRBV7-8 and TRBJ2-1; D call uncertain. This clonotype was obtained from a human donor with aplastic anemia. Sample: sorted CD4+, CD8+, or CD8+CD57+ T cells (not recorded which) from PBMCs. CDR3 nucleotide sequence: TGTGCCAGCAGCACTGGAACTGTGAGCTCCTACAATGAGCAGTTCTTC. Its translation is CASSTGTVSSYNEQFF.